This T cell receptor (beta chain) appears in the sequencing data of a study of cytomegalovirus exposure and HLA in healthy donors. Trimming left V 3 bases short and J 0 bases short, with 8 bases between. CDR1 is LNHDA and CDR2 is SQIVND in the germline V gene (reference sequence). The CDR3 runs to 14 residues. The PCR employed 60 Vbeta primers together with 13 Jbeta primers. Authors' analysis steps: Later reanalysis found roughly 80 million unique TCR beta chains, around 11 million of them shared. The assay was immunoSEQ multiplex PCR, and TCRdb's table has in-frame clones only and misses some. V and J calls and clone size come straight from that table; D and trimming were deduced from the DNA. The sample includes about 110,000 clones, 15% to 19% seen only once; the top ten take 1.9%. Study findings and constraints: Looking again later, the authors saw that most CMV-associated TCR beta chains seemed HLA-restricted.

This clone has a handful of counts. No antigen is known for it. Sequences were obtained from PBMCs. V and J are TRBV19 and TRBJ1-1; D is unresolved. This clonotype was obtained from a woman aged 18-29 years in good health and CMV-seronegative. The CDR3 coding sequence is TGTGCCAGTAGTATTACAGCCATGAACACTGAAGCTTTCTTT. Translated: CASSITAMNTEAFF.